These T cell receptor beta chains were read from a single sample in a study of blood T cell repertoires in COVID-19. TCRdb's table, derived via immunoSEQ multiplex PCR, lists solely in-frame clones and lacks some. The table has approximately 100,000 clones, 85% seen once; the top ten hold more than 2%. What was sequenced was peripheral blood. These receptor sequences come from a human donor in a cohort sampled during active COVID-19. Each CDR3 is given with its conserved first and last residue. D genes are given only for firm matches. Clone size appears in some rows only: once, few, many, or a class for an expanded clone.

d_gene,j_gene,len,v_gene,abundance,CDR3aa,CDR3nt
NA,TRBJ1-3,15,TRBV11-2,NA,CASSVHREPGNTIYF,TGTGCCAGCAGCGTTCACAGGGAACCTGGAAACACCATATATTTT
TRBD2,TRBJ2-1,15,TRBV30,NA,CAWRAGTSRINEQFF,TGTGCCTGGAGGGCCGGGACTAGCCGTATCAATGAGCAGTTCTTC
NA,TRBJ1-1,14,TRBV11-2,NA,CASSMTDGNTEAFF,TGTGCCAGCAGCATGACTGACGGGAACACTGAAGCTTTCTTT
NA,TRBJ1-5,13,TRBV7-8,NA,CASSTTANQPQHF,TGTGCCAGCAGCACGACAGCTAATCAGCCCCAGCATTTT
NA,TRBJ2-3,12,TRBV2,NA,CASRDRSDTQYF,TGTGCCAGCAGGGACAGATCAGATACGCAGTATTTT
NA,TRBJ1-1,14,TRBV6-5,NA,CASSYSRGKTEAFF,TGTGCCAGCAGTTACTCGAGAGGGAAAACTGAAGCTTTCTTT
NA,TRBJ2-1,16,TRBV7-2,NA,CASSLTRPTNYNEQFF,TGTGCCAGCAGCTTAACGCGGCCTACCAACTACAATGAGCAGTTCTTC
TRBD1,TRBJ2-3,12,TRBV7-2,NA,CASGRTDRVRNF,TGTGCCAGCGGCCGAACTGACAGGGTTAGGAATTTT
TRBD1,TRBJ1-5,16,TRBV6-6,few,CASSSYETGANQPQHF,TGTGCCAGCAGCAGCTATGAGACAGGGGCCAATCAGCCCCAGCATTTT
NA,TRBJ2-1,14,TRBV28,NA,CASSLGRSSGEQFF,TGTGCCAGCAGTTTGGGCAGATCAAGTGGTGAGCAGTTCTTC
NA,TRBJ2-3,17,TRBV5-5,NA,CASSSGDRIISTDTQYF,TGTGCCAGCAGCTCAGGGGATCGAATTATTAGCACAGATACGCAGTATTTT
NA,TRBJ2-1,18,TRBV4-1,NA,CASSRDHPRPAPYNEQFF,TGCGCCAGCAGCCGTGACCACCCCAGGCCCGCCCCTTACAATGAGCAGTTCTTC
TRBD2,TRBJ2-2,14,TRBV11-2,few,CASSFSGGTGELFF,TGTGCCAGCAGCTTTTCGGGGGGGACCGGGGAGCTGTTTTTT
TRBD1,TRBJ1-1,17,TRBV19,NA,CASSIPQGASTNTEAFF,TGTGCCAGTAGTATTCCTCAGGGGGCCTCAACGAACACTGAAGCTTTCTTT
NA,TRBJ1-2,13,TRBV12-3/TRBV12-4,NA,CASSWGRVDGYTF,TGTGCCAGCAGTTGGGGCAGGGTGGATGGCTACACCTTC
NA,TRBJ1-1,13,TRBV3-1/TRBV3-2,NA,CASSQVGAPEAFF,TGTGCCAGCAGCCAAGTTGGAGCACCCGAAGCTTTCTTT
NA,TRBJ2-3,16,TRBV9,once,CASSAPLGRSTDTQYF,TGTGCCAGCAGCGCCCCCCTGGGGCGGAGCACAGATACGCAGTATTTT
TRBD1,TRBJ1-2,14,TRBV27,NA,CASRRKGQGPGYTF,TGTGCCAGCAGGAGGAAAGGACAGGGCCCTGGCTACACCTTC
TRBD1,TRBJ2-5,16,TRBV9,NA,CASSANPGQGQETQYF,TGTGCCAGCAGCGCAAACCCAGGACAGGGTCAAGAGACCCAGTACTTC
NA,TRBJ1-5,14,TRBV28,NA,CASRSTSENQPQHF,TGTGCCAGCCGATCTACTTCGGAGAATCAGCCCCAGCATTTT
NA,TRBJ1-6,18,TRBV28,NA,CASSDGRKQGFTNSPLHF,TGTGCCAGCAGTGACGGCCGAAAACAGGGATTTACGAATTCACCCCTCCACTTT
TRBD1,TRBJ1-1,14,TRBV18,NA,CASSIRTGGTEAFF,TGTGCCAGCTCAATACGGACAGGAGGCACTGAAGCTTTCTTT
NA,TRBJ2-7,16,TRBV4-2,NA,CASSQDVMGGASEQYF,TGTGCCAGCAGCCAAGATGTCATGGGGGGGGCTTCCGAGCAGTACTTC
NA,TRBJ2-3,16,TRBV7-2,NA,CASSARRGGDTDTQYF,TGTGCCAGCAGCGCTCGAAGGGGCGGCGACACAGATACGCAGTATTTT
TRBD1,TRBJ1-2,15,TRBV7-9,NA,CASSLAAGGADGYTF,TGTGCCAGCAGCTTAGCGGCAGGGGGCGCGGATGGCTACACCTTC
TRBD1,TRBJ2-1,15,TRBV10-3,NA,CAIRGDRGRYNEQFF,TGTGCCATCAGGGGGGACAGGGGTCGGTACAATGAGCAGTTCTTC
NA,TRBJ1-5,13,TRBV12-3/TRBV12-4,NA,CAGAQGFNQPQHF,TGTGCCGGGGCCCAGGGTTTCAATCAGCCCCAGCATTTT
NA,TRBJ1-1,13,TRBV30,NA,CAWSATGKTEAFF,TGTGCCTGGAGTGCCACAGGGAAGACTGAAGCTTTCTTT
NA,TRBJ2-7,15,TRBV6-5,NA,CASSYPISGQYEQYF,TGTGCCAGCAGTTACCCCATCAGCGGCCAGTACGAGCAGTACTTC
NA,TRBJ1-2,14,TRBV27,NA,CASSLKNTGYGYTF,TGTGCCAGCAGTTTAAAAAACACCGGGTATGGCTACACCTTC
TRBD1,TRBJ1-5,14,TRBV5-1,NA,CVSSPQGAGQPQHF,TGCGTCAGCAGCCCTCAGGGGGCTGGTCAGCCCCAGCATTTT
NA,TRBJ1-1,13,TRBV28,NA,CASSFRRYTEAFF,TGTGCCAGCAGTTTCCGCAGATACACTGAAGCTTTCTTT
NA,TRBJ1-1,14,TRBV5-1,NA,CASSLGGVSTEAFF,TGCGCCAGCAGCTTAGGCGGGGTTAGCACTGAAGCTTTCTTT
NA,TRBJ1-2,13,TRBV19,NA,CASSIGPGNGYTF,TGTGCCAGTAGTATAGGCCCAGGGAATGGCTACACCTTC
TRBD1,TRBJ2-2,18,TRBV4-1,NA,CASSRRHPGTGRAGELFF,TGCGCCAGCAGCCGCCGACACCCCGGGACAGGGAGGGCCGGGGAGCTGTTTTTT